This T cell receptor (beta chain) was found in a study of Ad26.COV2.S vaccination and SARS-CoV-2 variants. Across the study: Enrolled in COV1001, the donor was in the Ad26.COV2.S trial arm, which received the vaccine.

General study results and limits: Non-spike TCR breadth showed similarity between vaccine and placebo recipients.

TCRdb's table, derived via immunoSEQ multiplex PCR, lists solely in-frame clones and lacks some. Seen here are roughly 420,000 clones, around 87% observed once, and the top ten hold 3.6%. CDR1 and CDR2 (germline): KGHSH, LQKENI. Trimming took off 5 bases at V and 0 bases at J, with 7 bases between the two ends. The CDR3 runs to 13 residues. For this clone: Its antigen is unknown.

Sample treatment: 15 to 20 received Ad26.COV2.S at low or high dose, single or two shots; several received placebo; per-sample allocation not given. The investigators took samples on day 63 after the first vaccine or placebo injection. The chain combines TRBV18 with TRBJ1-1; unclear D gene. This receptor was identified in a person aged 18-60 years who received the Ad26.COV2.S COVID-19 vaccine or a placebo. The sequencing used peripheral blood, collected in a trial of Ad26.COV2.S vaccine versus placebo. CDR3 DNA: TGTGCCAGCTCATCCGTAATGAACACTGAAGCTTTCTTT. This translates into CASSSVMNTEAFF. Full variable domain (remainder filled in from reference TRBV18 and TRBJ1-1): NAGVMQNPRHLVRRRGQEARLRCSPMKGHSHVYWYRQLPEEGLKFMVYLQKENIIDESGMPKERFSAEFPKEGPSILRIQQVVRGDSAAYFCASSSVMNTEAFFGQGTRLTVV.